This TCR beta chain was identified in a study of blood T cells in healthy people across ages. It was with a sample-barcoded 5' primer and a J-beta primer mix that a second PCR of roughly 7 to 12 cycles was run. Each of the cDNA molecules was tagged by a template-switch adaptor with 12 random nucleotides. TCRdb reprocessed the 5' RACE reads via MiXCR and lists one record per CDR3 protein. Of about 1.4 million distinct CDR3 sequences listed, approximately 59% are singletons. There are a few counts of this clonotype. Its target is not known. An end of the junction differs from the germline gene, which may be a read error. Study-level points and caveats: There was no known CMV status for donors, so expanded clonotype changes were possibly confounded.

Each sample provided at least 5 micrograms of extracted total RNA. The clonotype comes from a man between 18 and 35 years old in good health. Sequences were obtained from blood.

The CDR3 sequence: CASSQEIKSSHEQYF. CDR3 nucleotides: TGCGCCAGCAGCCAAGAAATAAAGTCCTCCCACGAGCAGTATTTC. The chain employs TRBV4-3 and TRBJ2-7; D is ambiguous. The CDR3 covers 15 residues. Germline-derived CDR1 and CDR2 are LGHNA and YSLEER.